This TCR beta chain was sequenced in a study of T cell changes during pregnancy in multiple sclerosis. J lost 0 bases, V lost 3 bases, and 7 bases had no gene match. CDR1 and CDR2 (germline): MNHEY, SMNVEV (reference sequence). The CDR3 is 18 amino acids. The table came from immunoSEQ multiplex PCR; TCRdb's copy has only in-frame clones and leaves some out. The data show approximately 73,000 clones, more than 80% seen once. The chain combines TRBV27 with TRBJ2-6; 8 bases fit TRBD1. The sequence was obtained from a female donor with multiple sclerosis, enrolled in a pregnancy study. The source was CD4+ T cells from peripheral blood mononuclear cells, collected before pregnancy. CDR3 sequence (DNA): TGTGCCAGCAGTTTCCGACAGGGGTTAGACTCTGGGGCCAACGTCCTGACTTTC. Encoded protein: CASSFRQGLDSGANVLTF.